Listed below are T cell receptor beta chains from one sample, sequenced in a study of neurological immune-mediated disorders. MiXCR, run by TCRdb on the 5' RACE reads, gives a single entry per CDR3 protein. The sample yields tens of thousands of distinct CDR3 sequences, approximately 10% seen once. The sample taken for sequencing was PBMCs. The receptors here all came from a man between 40 and 49 years old in good health. CDR3s include the opening cysteine and the closing phenylalanine or tryptophan. Each record gives: clone size, V gene, J gene, D gene, CDR3 DNA, CDR3 protein. The D gene is left open where the match is weak. For some rows the clone size is stated as once, few or many, or as a class when expanded; others skip it.

>.|TRBV27|TRBJ2-7|.
TGTGCCAGCAGTTTTCAGGGGCCATACGAGCAGTACTTC
CASSFQGPYEQYF
>few|TRBV27|TRBJ2-7|TRBD2
TGTGCCAGCAGTCCCCGGGGGGGTACCTACGAGCAGTACTTC
CASSPRGGTYEQYF
>.|TRBV7-9|TRBJ2-7|.
TGTGCCAGCAGCTTAGCGCCCCCTCTGACCGAGCAGTACTTC
CASSLAPPLTEQYF
>many|TRBV6-6|TRBJ2-7|.
TGTGCCAGCAGTTTTATGGGATCCGTCGGCGAGCAGTACTTC
CASSFMGSVGEQYF
>many|TRBV5-1|TRBJ2-7|TRBD2
TGCGCCAGCAGCTCCCCCGGGACTAGCGGGGGGCCTAGCGAGCAGTACTTC
CASSSPGTSGGPSEQYF
>few|TRBV6-5|TRBJ1-6|.
TGTGCCAGCAGTTACTCAGGAGGGGAGAGCTCCTATAATTCACCCCTCCACTTT
CASSYSGGESSYNSPLHF
>many|TRBV5-1|TRBJ1-5|TRBD1
TGCGCCAGCAGCTTGGGACAGGGGGGCAATCAGCCCCAGCATTTT
CASSLGQGGNQPQHF
>many|TRBV27|TRBJ2-1|TRBD1
TGTGCCAGCACCGAACAGGGGGCGAATGAGCAGTTCTTC
CASTEQGANEQFF
>many|TRBV5-1|TRBJ2-5|TRBD2
TGCGCCAGCAGCCTCGGGACTAGCGGGGGACAAGAGACCCAGTACTTC
CASSLGTSGGQETQYF
>many|TRBV29-1|TRBJ2-1|TRBD2
TGCAGCGCCTCGGGGCGGGAGGCGAGCTCCTACAATGAGCAGTTCTTC
CSASGREASSYNEQFF
>many|TRBV7-2|TRBJ2-1|TRBD2
TGTGCCAGCACCCTAGGGAGCGGGGGCCCCTACAATGAGCAGTTCTTC
CASTLGSGGPYNEQFF
>few|TRBV5-5|TRBJ2-2|.
TGTGCCAGCAGCTTGCAGTCTAGGGAGAACACCGGGGAGCTGTTTTTT
CASSLQSRENTGELFF
>many|TRBV20-1|TRBJ2-5|TRBD2
TGCAGTGCTAGAGTTAGCGGGAGGGAGACCCAGTACTTC
CSARVSGRETQYF
>many|TRBV5-1|TRBJ1-4|TRBD1
TGCGCCAGCAAACAGGGGACTGCTAATGAAAAACTGTTTTTT
CASKQGTANEKLFF
>many|TRBV7-6|TRBJ1-1|.
TGTGCCAGCAGTCGACCGGAGGGGAATGAAGCTTTCTTT
CASSRPEGNEAFF
>few|TRBV3-1|TRBJ2-2|TRBD2
TGTGCCAGCAGCCCTACTAGCGTGAACACCGGGGAGCTGTTTTTT
CASSPTSVNTGELFF
>many|TRBV9|TRBJ2-3|.
TGTGCCAGCAGCCCTCGCCTAGCCCCTACAGATACGCAGTATTTT
CASSPRLAPTDTQYF
>many|TRBV2|TRBJ1-1|TRBD1
TGTGCCAGCAGTGGGACAGGGTTGGGCACTGAAGCTTTCTTT
CASSGTGLGTEAFF
>many|TRBV29-1|TRBJ2-2|.
TGCAGCGTTGAGCCTAGAAACACCGGGGAGCTGTTTTTT
CSVEPRNTGELFF
>.|TRBV9|TRBJ1-1|.
TGTGCCAGCAGCCTCGGCTACAGGGAGGGGACTGAAGCTTTCTTT
CASSLGYREGTEAFF
>many|TRBV9|TRBJ2-1|.
TGTGCCAGCAGCCCCCTACGGGGTAATAACAATGAGCAGTTCTTC
CASSPLRGNNNEQFF
>many|TRBV10-3|TRBJ2-1|TRBD2
TGTGCCATCAGTGAAGTTTTGGGACTAGCAGACAATGAGCAGTTCTTC
CAISEVLGLADNEQFF
>many|TRBV7-2|TRBJ2-1|TRBD2
TGTGCCAGCAGCTTAGCGAGAGCGGGGGCTCCCCATGAGCAGTTCTTC
CASSLARAGAPHEQFF
>many|TRBV27|TRBJ2-1|TRBD1
TGTGCCAGCAGAACGGGACAGGGGGTCTACAATGAGCAGTTCTTC
CASRTGQGVYNEQFF
>many|TRBV7-9|TRBJ2-5|.
TGTGCCAGCAAAGAGCCTGGGGACACCAACCAAGAGACCCAGTACTTC
CASKEPGDTNQETQYF
>many|TRBV6-1|TRBJ1-3|.
TGTGCCAGCAGTGAGCAGGACTCTGGAAACACCATATATTTT
CASSEQDSGNTIYF
>many|TRBV12-3/TRBV12-4|TRBJ1-2|.
TGTGCCAGCAGTTTAGTGGGCTGGGAGAGGGGCTACACCTTC
CASSLVGWERGYTF
>many|TRBV11-2|TRBJ2-1|.
TGTGCCAGCAGCCCTAGTAGGGTCGGGAATGAGCAGTTCTTC
CASSPSRVGNEQFF
>few|TRBV19|TRBJ2-5|.
TGTGCCAGTAGTATACGGGTTCGGGAGACCCAGTACTTC
CASSIRVRETQYF
>many|TRBV24-1|TRBJ2-7|.
TGTGCCACCAGTGATCCGTCCGGGACAAACCCCTACGAGCAGTACTTC
CATSDPSGTNPYEQYF
>.|TRBV7-9|TRBJ2-1|.
TGTGCCAGCTGGAGAGGCGACGATGAGCAGTTCTTC
CASWRGDDEQFF
>many|TRBV10-3|TRBJ2-2|.
TGTGCCACCCGGACTCTCGACACCGGGGAGCTGTTTTTT
CATRTLDTGELFF
>many|TRBV15|TRBJ2-1|.
TGTGCCACCAGCAGAGAGGCCGGGGGGCGCAATGAGCAGTTCTTC
CATSREAGGRNEQFF
>many|TRBV12-3/TRBV12-4|TRBJ1-5|.
TGTGCCAGCAGTTTACAGGGGAATATGAGACGAGGGCCCCAGCATTTT
CASSLQGNMRRGPQHF
>many|TRBV7-8|TRBJ1-1|TRBD1
TGTGCCAGCAGCCCCCGCCGCGGGACAGTGAACACTGAAGCTTTCTTT
CASSPRRGTVNTEAFF
>few|TRBV24-1|TRBJ2-1|TRBD2
TGTGCCACCAGTGATTCCAGCGGGAGCGGGGAGAATGAGCAGTTCTTC
CATSDSSGSGENEQFF
>many|TRBV5-5|TRBJ2-7|.
TGTGCCAGCAGCACGATGGGACCCGACTACGAGCAGTACTTC
CASSTMGPDYEQYF
>many|TRBV20-1|TRBJ1-3|.
TGCAGTGCTAGAGATCCAACCAGTTCCTCTGGAAACACCATATATTTT
CSARDPTSSSGNTIYF
>many|TRBV28|TRBJ2-7|TRBD2
TGTGCCAGCAGTTACCTAGCTGAGACTAGCGGGAGGCGGAACTACGAGCAGTACTTC
CASSYLAETSGRRNYEQYF